In this sample, the clone carrying this T cell receptor beta chain turned up a few times. The target antigen is unknown. This entry belongs to a study of post-analysis software for immune sequencing data. Germline loops: CDR1 MNHEY, CDR2 SVGAGI. This CDR3 spans 12 amino acids. General study points: Compared with controls, patients had more of five TRBV segments, including TRBV5-6, TRBV5-1 and TRBV20-1.

The TCR beta cDNA libraries contained unique molecular identifiers. MiXCR was run by TCRdb on the PCR reads, yielding one entry per CDR3 protein. The sample lists 600,000 to 750,000 distinct CDR3 sequences, 55% to 70% seen once, with approximately 10% in the top ten. J is TRBJ2-7 and V is TRBV6-5; D remains ambiguous. The J call may be faulty, since TRBJ2-5 better matches the DNA end. Source material: blood. The receptor was isolated from a girl between 2 and 10 years old with multiple sclerosis. This CDR3 is CASIGTGETQYF. The CDR3 bases are TGTGCCAGCATTGGCACCGGCGAGACCCAGTACTTC.